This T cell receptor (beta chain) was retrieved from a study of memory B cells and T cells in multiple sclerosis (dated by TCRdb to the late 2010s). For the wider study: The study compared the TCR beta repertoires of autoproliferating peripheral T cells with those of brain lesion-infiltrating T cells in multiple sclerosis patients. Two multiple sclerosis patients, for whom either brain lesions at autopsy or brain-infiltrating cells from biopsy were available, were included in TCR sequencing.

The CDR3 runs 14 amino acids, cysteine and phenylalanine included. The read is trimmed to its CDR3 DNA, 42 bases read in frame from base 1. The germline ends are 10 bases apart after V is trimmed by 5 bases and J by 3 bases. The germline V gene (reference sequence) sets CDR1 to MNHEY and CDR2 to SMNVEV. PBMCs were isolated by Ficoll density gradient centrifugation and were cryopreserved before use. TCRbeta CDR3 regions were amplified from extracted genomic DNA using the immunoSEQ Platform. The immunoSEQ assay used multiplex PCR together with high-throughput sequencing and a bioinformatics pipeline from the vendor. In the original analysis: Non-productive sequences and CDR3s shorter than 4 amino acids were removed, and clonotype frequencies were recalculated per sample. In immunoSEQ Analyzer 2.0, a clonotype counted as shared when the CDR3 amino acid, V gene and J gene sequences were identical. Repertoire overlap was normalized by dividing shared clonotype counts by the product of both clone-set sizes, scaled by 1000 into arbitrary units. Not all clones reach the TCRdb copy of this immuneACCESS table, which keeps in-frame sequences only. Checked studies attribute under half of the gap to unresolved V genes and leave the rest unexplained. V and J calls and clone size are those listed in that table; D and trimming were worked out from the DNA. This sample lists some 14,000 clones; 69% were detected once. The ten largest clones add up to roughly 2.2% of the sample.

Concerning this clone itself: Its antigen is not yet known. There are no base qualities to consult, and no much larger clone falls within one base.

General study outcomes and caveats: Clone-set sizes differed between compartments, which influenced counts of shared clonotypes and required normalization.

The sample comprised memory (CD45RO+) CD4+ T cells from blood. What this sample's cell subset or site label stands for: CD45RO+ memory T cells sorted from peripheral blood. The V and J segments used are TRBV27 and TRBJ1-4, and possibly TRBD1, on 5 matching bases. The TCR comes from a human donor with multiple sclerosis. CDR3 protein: CASSVLGANEKLFF. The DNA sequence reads TGTGCCAGCAGTGTTCTAGGGGCTAATGAAAAACTGTTTTTT.